The sequence of this T cell receptor beta chain was determined in a study of cytomegalovirus exposure and HLA in healthy donors. Study-wide results and limits: Excluded were some V segments that proved indistinguishable, including TRBV6-2 and TRBV6-3. In an earlier analysis, about 90% or about 30%: the productive usage of most TCR beta V segments. The study recorded 150 to 200 TCR beta chains that were cytomegalovirus-associated.

Unrecorded immune exposures were likely, despite nominal health at sampling. Per the germline V gene, CDR1 is MNHEY and CDR2 is SVGAGI. The CDR3 consists of 14 residues. As concerns this clone: Its specificity is not known.

With 60 Vbeta and 13 Jbeta primers, the PCR was carried out. The repertoire was sequenced with immunoSEQ multiplex PCR; TCRdb's copy has only in-frame clones and lacks some. The repertoire holds 150,000 to 200,000 clones, with 70% to 90% as singletons. V gene TRBV6-5 combines with J gene TRBJ2-5; 8 bases map to TRBD1. The last part of the DNA fits TRBJ2-7 better; the J call may be wrong. The TCR originated in a man younger than 35 in good health and CMV-seropositive. Source material: PBMCs. CDR3 DNA sequence: TGTGCCAGCAGTTTAACACAGGGGGCCTACGAGCAGTACTTC. It encodes CASSLTQGAYEQYF.